The next 7 T cell receptor beta chains were all read from a single sample in a study of blood T cell repertoires in COVID-19. Here immunoSEQ multiplex PCR was the method, and the copy in TCRdb shows in-frame clones only, minus some. The sample has approximately 200,000 clones, approximately 85% seen once; the top ten hold 12%. The sequencing sample was made of PBMCs or T cells enriched from blood (not recorded which). All receptors come from a middle-aged man who had recovered from COVID-19.

The CDR3 spells CASSVTTGGLYGYTF. CDR3 nucleotides: TGTGCCAGTAGTGTGACGACAGGGGGTCTCTATGGCTACACCTTC. The rearrangement links TRBV19 to TRBJ1-2; 9 bases align to TRBD1. Looked up from germline, CDR1 is LNHDA and CDR2 is SQIVND (reference sequence). This CDR3 has 15 amino acids. V lost 5 bases and J lost 4; bases outside the gene matches: 8.

This chain connects TRBV5-1 to TRBJ1-2; D ambiguous. The CDR3 sequence is 14 residues long. CDR1 and CDR2 (germline): SGHRS, YFSETQ. V was shortened by 0 bases and J by 4 bases, with 10 bases between the two germline ends. As DNA, the CDR3 is TGCGCCAGCAGCTTGGACAGCTCGCTCTATGGCTACACCTTC. This translates into CASSLDSSLYGYTF. Together with reference TRBV5-1 and TRBJ1-2, the CDR3 gives the full variable domain: KAGVTQTPRYLIKTRGQQVTLSCSPISGHRSVSWYQQTPGQGLQFLFEYFSETQRNKGNFPGRFSGRQFSNSRSEMNVSTLELGDSALYLCASSLDSSLYGYTFGSGTRLTVV.

The rearrangement joins TRBV4-2 to TRBJ1-5; 9 bases agree with TRBD1. Trimming at V came to 3 bases and at J to 7 bases, leaving 7 bases not matched to a gene. This CDR3 has 15 amino acids. Germline V gene lookup returns CDR1 LGHNA and CDR2 YNFKEQ. CDR3 nucleotide sequence: TGTGCCAGCAGCCAGGCCGGGACAGGGTCCCAGCCCCAGCATTTT. Protein sequence: CASSQAGTGSQPQHF.

The rearrangement links TRBV10-3 to TRBJ1-5, with a tentative D call TRBD1 (5 bases). Germline V gene sequence: CDR1 ENHRY, CDR2 SYGVKD. The CDR3 is 16 residues long. Trimming shortened V by 0 bases and J by 0 bases, and 9 bases separated the two germline ends. In nucleotides, the CDR3 is TGTGCCATCAGTGAGTCGAGACAGTATAGCAATCAGCCCCAGCATTTT. It yields the protein CAISESRQYSNQPQHF.

This CDR3 is CASSQEVTGQGGYTF. The CDR3 DNA reads TGTGCCAGCAGCCAAGAAGTTACGGGACAGGGGGGCTACACCTTC. This chain joins TRBV3-1 (or the pseudogene TRBV3-2) and TRBJ1-2; 10 nucleotides agree with TRBD1. V shed 0 bases, J shed 8 bases, and the junction held 6 bases outside the gene matches. From germline, CDR1 is LGHDT and CDR2 YNNKEL (reference sequence). The CDR3 totals 15 residues.

In this sample, this clone turned up once. The rearrangement joins TRBV30 to TRBJ1-2; D gene unclear. The CDR3 consists of 14 residues. Per the germline V gene, CDR1 is GTSNPN and CDR2 is SVGIG (reference sequence). V dropped 5 bases and J dropped 0 bases, with 13 bases sitting between them. CDR3: CAWVRFTANYGYTF. In nucleotides, the CDR3 is TGTGCCTGGGTCCGTTTTACAGCTAACTATGGCTACACCTTC.

CDR3 sequence reads: CASSVFGQPSSYNEQFF. The CDR3, as DNA: TGTGCCAGCAGCGTATTCGGACAGCCCAGCTCCTACAATGAGCAGTTCTTC. This chain joins TRBV9 and TRBJ2-1; the D gene is possibly TRBD1 (6 bases). V was cut by 1 base and J by 0 bases, with 14 bases left in between. The CDR3 consists of 17 residues. CDR1 is SGDLS and CDR2 is YYNGEE in the germline V gene.